A single sample is the source of the 26 T cell receptor beta chains below, sequenced in a study of CD8+ T cells in alopecia areata. Once RNA had been extracted, it was reverse transcribed into cDNA to act as the sequencing template. Assay: immunoSEQ multiplex PCR; the TCRdb copy retains only in-frame clones and omits some. The sample lists 170,000 or so clones, around 60% occurring once. The starting material was CD4+ T cells sorted from blood, obtained at week 0. Receptors originate from a human donor with alopecia areata.

This clone was picked up a small number of times. The CDR3 DNA follows: TGCGCCAGCAGCTTGGACACCTCTGGGGGTTCACCCCTCCACTTT. Protein product: CASSLDTSGGSPLHF. This rearrangement joins TRBV5-1 to TRBJ1-6; D perhaps matches TRBD1 (5 bases). Germline CDR1 and CDR2: SGHRS and YFSETQ. V was shortened by 0 bases and J by 9 bases, with 13 bases between the two germline ends. This CDR3 has 15 residues.

V and J are TRBV5-1 and TRBJ2-2; tentative D call: TRBD2 (6 bases). CDR1 SGHRS and CDR2 YFSETQ come from the germline V gene. V lost 4 bases and J 2 bases, leaving 18 bases between the germline ends. The CDR3 contains 17 residues. The CDR3 DNA reads as TGCGCCAGCAGCCCGGGAGTCGGGGCTCGCAACACCGGGGAGCTGTTTTTT. It specifies CASSPGVGARNTGELFF.

This chain links TRBV19 with TRBJ2-5; 13 nucleotides align to TRBD2. V lost 6 bases to trimming and J lost 5 bases; unmatched junction nucleotides: 9. Germline V lookup: CDR1 LNHDA, CDR2 SQIVND (reference sequence). This CDR3 comprises 16 residues. CDR3 DNA sequence: TGTGCCAGTAGGTCGGGACTAGCGGGGCCCCGGGAGACCCAGTACTTC. Translated: CASRSGLAGPRETQYF.

This clone has only a few counts. This chain joins TRBV6-6 and TRBJ1-2; D remains ambiguous. Trimming took 5 bases from V and 4 from J, leaving 17 bases between them. The CDR3 extends over 15 amino acids. Per the germline V gene, CDR1 is MNHNY and CDR2 is SVGAGI (reference sequence). The CDR3 spells CASSPPASRSYGYTF. DNA for the CDR3: TGTGCCAGCAGTCCACCGGCCTCCCGGAGCTATGGCTACACCTTC.

V usage is TRBV6-6 and J usage is TRBJ2-1, with 10 positions matching TRBD1. This CDR3 has 15 amino acids. V shed 4 bases, J shed 9 bases, and the junction held 9 bases outside the gene matches. CDR1 is MNHNY, CDR2 SVGAGI, per germline (reference sequence). CDR3 nucleotide sequence: TGTGCCAGCAGTTGGGGGACAGGGGTGGGAACTGAGCAGTTCTTC. This translates into CASSWGTGVGTEQFF.

The gene calls are TRBV29-1 and TRBJ2-2; maybe TRBD1 (6 bases). V lost 7 bases, J lost 7 bases, and 19 bases lay in between. From germline, CDR1 is SQVTM and CDR2 ANQGSEA. This CDR3 comprises 14 residues. The CDR3 loop reads CSATGAGVVGELFF. The CDR3 DNA sequence: TGCAGCGCAACCGGGGCAGGGGTGGTCGGGGAGCTGTTTTTT.

The chain joins TRBV25-1 to TRBJ1-2; D is perhaps TRBD1 (5 bases). The CDR3 sequence is 13 residues long. Trimming took 8 bases from V and 2 from J, leaving 12 bases between them. In germline, CDR1 is MGHDK, CDR2 SYGVNS. CDR3: CASSTRGNYGYTF. The CDR3 DNA is TGTGCCAGCTCAACACGGGGCAACTATGGCTACACCTTC.

The chain has TRBV5-1 and TRBJ2-4; D tentatively reads TRBD1 or TRBD2 (7 bases each). The germline V and J ends were trimmed by 4 bases and 2 bases, with 16 bases remaining between them. The CDR3 sequence is 16 residues long. Germline lookup yields CDR1 SGHRS and CDR2 YFSETQ. CDR3 bases: TGCGCCAGCAGCCCGGGGGAGGGGGCGACCAAAAACATTCAGTACTTC. Its translation is CASSPGEGATKNIQYF.

The genes are TRBV29-1 and TRBJ1-1, with 7 positions matching TRBD1. J was trimmed by 5 bases and V by 7 bases; bases with no gene match: 7. Germline CDR1 is SQVTM and CDR2 is ANQGSEA. The CDR3 sequence is 12 residues long. The CDR3 DNA reads TGCAGCGGTTCAGGGGGGTGGACTGAAGCTTTCTTT. Translating it yields CSGSGGWTEAFF. Variable domain in full (rest from reference TRBV29-1 and TRBJ1-1): SAVISQKPSRDICQRGTSLTIQCQVDSQVTMMFWYRQQPGQSLTLIATANQGSEATYESGFVIDKFPISRPNLTFSTLTVSNMSPEDSSIYLCSGSGGWTEAFFGQGTRLTVV.

The chain links TRBV5-1 to TRBJ2-7; D gene ambiguous. Trimming took off 6 bases at V and 2 bases at J, with 15 bases between the two ends. The CDR3 length is 14 residues. Germline CDR1 is SGHRS and CDR2 is YFSETQ. The CDR3 loop reads CASTPGSSAYEQYF. CDR3 sequence (DNA): TGCGCCAGCACCCCTGGATCTTCGGCCTACGAGCAGTACTTC.

This clone was seen more than once but under ten times. V usage is TRBV9 and J usage is TRBJ1-3; D not certain. The CDR3 consists of 15 residues. Germline CDR1 reads SGDLS; CDR2 reads YYNGEE. The V end lost 4 bases, the J end lost 0 bases, and 11 bases lay between the germline ends. The CDR3 DNA reads as TGTGCCAGCAGCAACACGCCGACCTCTGGAAACACCATATATTTT. Its protein product is CASSNTPTSGNTIYF.

On this clone itself: The identical CDR3 is also encoded by other nucleotide sequences in the sample. V gene TRBV29-1 combines with J gene TRBJ2-7, with TRBD2 matching over 8 bases. V gave up 3 bases and J gave up 5 bases; unmatched junction bases: 6. The CDR3 length is 13 residues. Germline-derived CDR1 and CDR2 are SQVTM and ANQGSEA. CDR3: CSVDRGGGDEQYF. Written as DNA, the CDR3 is TGCAGCGTTGATCGGGGGGGAGGGGACGAGCAGTACTTC.

This clone was seen once. V gene TRBV7-9 combines with J gene TRBJ2-5, with D perhaps matching TRBD2 (6 bases). The CDR3 runs 13 residues. Germline CDR1 is SEHNR and CDR2 is FQNEAQ (reference sequence). V lost 4 bases to trimming and J lost 4 bases, with 10 bases between them. CDR3 loop: CASSWDSRETQYF. CDR3 nucleotides: TGTGCCAGCAGCTGGGACTCAAGAGAGACCCAGTACTTC.

This rearrangement joins TRBV11-2 to TRBJ2-5; D ambiguous. The CDR3 is 13 residues long. Trimming took off 1 base at V and 5 bases at J, with 8 bases between the two ends. The germline V gene encodes CDR1 SGHAT and CDR2 FQNNGV. CDR3: CASSLGPRETQYF. The CDR3 nucleotides read TGTGCCAGCAGCTTAGGCCCTCGGGAGACCCAGTACTTC. Supplemented by reference TRBV11-2 and TRBJ2-5, the full variable domain reads EAGVAQSPRYKIIEKRQSVAFWCNPISGHATLYWYQQILGQGPKLLIQFQNNGVVDDSQLPKDRFSAERLKGVDSTLKIQPAKLEDSAVYLCASSLGPRETQYFGPGTRLLVL.

The chain employs TRBV15 and TRBJ2-3; 10 bases are a match to TRBD2. The V gene end was trimmed by 0 bases and the J gene end by 5 bases; junction bases not matched to a gene: 5. The CDR3 consists of 16 residues. Looked up from germline, CDR1 is LNHNV and CDR2 is YYDKDF (reference sequence). The CDR3 nucleotides read TGTGCCACCAGCAGAGATACGGCTAGCGGGAGAGATACGCAGTATTTT. Translated, it gives CATSRDTASGRDTQYF. The whole variable domain, filled in from reference TRBV15 and TRBJ2-3, reads DAMVIQNPRYQVTQFGKPVTLSCSQTLNHNVMYWYQQKSSQAPKLLFHYYDKDFNNEADTPDNFQSRRPNTSFCFLDIRSPGLGDTAMYLCATSRDTASGRDTQYFGPGTRLTVL.

Notes on this clone: Other DNA sequences of this sample code for an identical CDR3. V gene TRBV10-3 combines with J gene TRBJ1-5, with TRBD1 as a possible D gene (5 bases). CDR1 and CDR2 (germline): ENHRY, SYGVKD. Trimming cost V 3 bases and J 0 bases, with 6 bases left between them. The CDR3 is 14 amino acids. The CDR3 is CAISEGVSNQPQHF. The DNA for the CDR3 is TGTGCCATCAGTGAAGGGGTTAGCAATCAGCCCCAGCATTTT.

As DNA, the CDR3 is TGTGCCAGCAGCCGGGGACCCCAGGCCTACGAGCAGTACTTC. It is translated as CASSRGPQAYEQYF. The chain links TRBV7-2 to TRBJ2-7; D is possibly TRBD1 or TRBD2 (5 bases each). The V end was cut by 5 bases, the J end by 2 bases, with 13 bases between. CDR3 length: 14 residues. Germline-derived CDR1 and CDR2 are SGHTA and FQGNSA.

The sample holds a few counts of this clone. J is TRBJ2-2 and V is TRBV2; D is possibly TRBD1 (5 bases). CDR1 is SNHLY and CDR2 is FYNNEI in the germline V gene. The CDR3 consists of 16 residues. Trimming pared 6 bases from V and 1 base from J, leaving 15 bases between. CDR3 nucleotide sequence: TGTGCCAGCAGCAAAGAAGGACAAATGAACACCGGGGAGCTGTTTTTT. It is translated as CASSKEGQMNTGELFF. Full variable domain (missing parts from reference TRBV2 and TRBJ2-2): EPEVTQTPSHQVTQMGQEVILRCVPISNHLYFYWYRQILGQKVEFLVSFYNNEISEKSEIFDDQFSVERPDGSNFTLKIRSTKLEDSAMYFCASSKEGQMNTGELFFGEGSRLTVL.

This clone was detected only a few times. The chain carries TRBV29-1 and TRBJ2-3; 7 nucleotides match TRBD2. V gave up 4 bases and J gave up 1 base; unmatched junction bases: 5. The CDR3 totals 14 residues. The germline V gene has CDR1 SQVTM and CDR2 ANQGSEA. This chain's CDR3 is CSVGLAGGTDTQYF. DNA of the CDR3: TGCAGCGTTGGCCTTGCGGGGGGCACAGATACGCAGTATTTT.

The rearrangement links TRBV7-9 to TRBJ2-7, with D hard to call. V was clipped by 5 bases and J by 5 bases, with 16 bases between them. The CDR3 consists of 14 residues. From germline, CDR1 is SEHNR and CDR2 FQNEAQ (reference sequence). The CDR3 is CASSPWVGSHEQYF. In DNA, the CDR3 is TGTGCCAGCAGCCCCTGGGTGGGGTCCCACGAGCAGTACTTC.

The V call is TRBV13, the J call TRBJ2-1, with 11 bases that match TRBD2. The CDR3 consists of 13 residues. J was trimmed by 5 bases and V by 8 bases; bases with no gene match: 2. In germline, CDR1 is PRHDT, CDR2 FYEKMQ (reference sequence). The CDR3: CASHSGGDNEQFF. For the CDR3, the DNA is TGTGCCAGCCATAGCGGGGGGGACAATGAGCAGTTCTTC.

The chain is built from TRBV5-6 and TRBJ2-7; TRBD2 agrees at 8 bases. The CDR3 covers 14 residues. Germline loops: CDR1 SGHDT, CDR2 YYEEEE. The V segment lost 1 base and the J segment 7 bases; nucleotides outside the gene matches: 7. The CDR3 sequence: CASSLPGLAGEQYF. The CDR3 coding sequence is TGTGCCAGCAGCTTGCCCGGACTAGCTGGTGAGCAGTACTTC.

V and J are TRBV5-6 and TRBJ2-5; possibly TRBD1 for D (5 bases). The CDR3 sequence is 15 residues long. Germline V lookup: CDR1 SGHDT, CDR2 YYEEEE. Trimming pared 0 bases from V and 3 bases from J, leaving 12 bases between. CDR3 coding DNA: TGTGCCAGCAGCTTGGCCTTCGCAGGGAAAGAGACCCAGTACTTC. Translating gives CASSLAFAGKETQYF. Variable domain in full (rest from reference TRBV5-6 and TRBJ2-5): DAGVTQSPTHLIKTRGQQVTLRCSPKSGHDTVSWYQQALGQGPQFIFQYYEEEERQRGNFPDRFSGHQFPNYSSELNVNALLLGDSALYLCASSLAFAGKETQYFGPGTRLLVL.

J is TRBJ2-2 and V is TRBV29-1, with TRBD2 matching 7 bases. The V segment lost 5 bases and the J segment 5 bases; nucleotides outside the gene matches: 5. Germline V lookup: CDR1 SQVTM, CDR2 ANQGSEA. The CDR3 covers 13 residues. DNA of the CDR3: TGCAGCGTTCGGACTAGAGGGACCGGGGAGCTGTTTTTT. As protein: CSVRTRGTGELFF.

The chain links TRBV7-8 to TRBJ2-2, with D unresolved. Germline assignment: CDR1 SGHVS and CDR2 FQNEAQ. Trimming pared 10 bases from V and 6 bases from J, leaving 12 bases between. The CDR3 has 12 residues. The CDR3 region is CATINGAGELFF. The CDR3 DNA follows: TGTGCCACCATCAATGGGGCCGGGGAGCTGTTTTTT.

V usage is TRBV7-2 and J usage is TRBJ1-5, with D perhaps matching TRBD1 (5 bases). The V and J ends lost 5 bases and 2 bases respectively, with 16 bases between them. The germline CDR1 and CDR2 sequences are SGHTA and FQGNSA. The CDR3 covers 16 residues. DNA of the CDR3: TGTGCCAGCAGCCAACGCGGGTCGGGGGGCAATCAGCCCCAGCATTTT. It codes for CASSQRGSGGNQPQHF. Combining the CDR3 with reference TRBV7-2 and TRBJ1-5 gives the whole variable domain GAGVSQSPSNKVTEKGKDVELRCDPISGHTALYWYRQSLGQGLEFLIYFQGNSAPDKSGLPSDRFSAERTGGSVSTLTIQRTQQEDSAVYLCASSQRGSGGNQPQHFGDGTRLSIL.